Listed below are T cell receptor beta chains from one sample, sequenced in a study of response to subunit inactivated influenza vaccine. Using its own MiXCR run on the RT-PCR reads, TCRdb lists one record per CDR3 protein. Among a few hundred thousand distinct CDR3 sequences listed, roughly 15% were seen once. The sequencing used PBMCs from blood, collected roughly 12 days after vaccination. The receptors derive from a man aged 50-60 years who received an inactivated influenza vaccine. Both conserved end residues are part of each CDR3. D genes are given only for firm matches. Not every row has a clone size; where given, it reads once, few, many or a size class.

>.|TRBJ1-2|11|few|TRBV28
TGTGCCAGCAGTTTCACCTATGGCTACACCTTC
CASSFTYGYTF
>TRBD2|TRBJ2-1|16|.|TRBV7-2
TGTGCCAGCAGCCAAAGAGGGACTAGCGGGACCGACGAGCAGTTCTTC
CASSQRGTSGTDEQFF
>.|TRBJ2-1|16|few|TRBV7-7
TGTGCTAGCAGCTTAGCGCAGGGACCTCCCTACAATGAGCAGTTCTTC
CASSLAQGPPYNEQFF
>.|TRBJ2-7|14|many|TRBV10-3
TGTGCCATCAGTACCGGACGGGTTCGGGACGAGCAGTACTTC
CAISTGRVRDEQYF
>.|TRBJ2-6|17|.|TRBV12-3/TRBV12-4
TGTGCCAGCAGTGCACCCGGGACGGTCTCTGGGGCCAACGTCCTGACTTTC
CASSAPGTVSGANVLTF
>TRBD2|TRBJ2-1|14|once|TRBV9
TGTGCCAGCAGCGTCGGCGGGAGTCCCCATGAGCAGTTCTTC
CASSVGGSPHEQFF
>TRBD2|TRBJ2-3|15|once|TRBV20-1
TGCAGTGCTCCTGGGACTAGCGGGATCACAGATACGCAGTATTTT
CSAPGTSGITDTQYF
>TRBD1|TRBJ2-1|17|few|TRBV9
TGTGCCAGCAGCGTTGGGGTTCCGGGACAGAGATACAATGAGCAGTTCTTC
CASSVGVPGQRYNEQFF
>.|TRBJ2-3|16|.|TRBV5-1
TGCGCCAGCAGCTTGGATCTGACAGCGAGCACAGATACGCAGTATTTT
CASSLDLTASTDTQYF
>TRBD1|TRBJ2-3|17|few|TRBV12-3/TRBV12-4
TGTGCCAGCAGTCTAACTGTGACAGGGGGAAACACAGATACGCAGTATTTT
CASSLTVTGGNTDTQYF
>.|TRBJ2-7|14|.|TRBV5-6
TGTGCCAGCAGCTTGGTGACTGGGAAGGCGGAGCAGTACTTC
CASSLVTGKAEQYF
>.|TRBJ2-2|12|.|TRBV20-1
TGCAGTGCTTCCCGCAGAACCGGGGAGCTGTTTTTT
CSASRRTGELFF
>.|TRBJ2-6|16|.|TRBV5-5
TGTGCCAGCAGCTTGGGGGTTAGCTCTGGGGCCAACGTCCTGACTTTC
CASSLGVSSGANVLTF